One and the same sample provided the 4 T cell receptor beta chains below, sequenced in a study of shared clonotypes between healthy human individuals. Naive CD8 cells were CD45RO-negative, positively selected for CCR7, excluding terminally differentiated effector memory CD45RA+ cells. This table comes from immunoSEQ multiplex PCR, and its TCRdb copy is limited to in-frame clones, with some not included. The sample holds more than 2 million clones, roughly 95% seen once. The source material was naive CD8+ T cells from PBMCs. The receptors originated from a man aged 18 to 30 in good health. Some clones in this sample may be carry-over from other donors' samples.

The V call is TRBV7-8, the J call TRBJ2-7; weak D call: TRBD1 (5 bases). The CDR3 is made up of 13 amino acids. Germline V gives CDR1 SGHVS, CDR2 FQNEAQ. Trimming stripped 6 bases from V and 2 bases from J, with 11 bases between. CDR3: CASRIDRTYEQYF. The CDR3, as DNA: TGTGCCAGCAGGATAGACAGAACCTACGAGCAGTACTTC.

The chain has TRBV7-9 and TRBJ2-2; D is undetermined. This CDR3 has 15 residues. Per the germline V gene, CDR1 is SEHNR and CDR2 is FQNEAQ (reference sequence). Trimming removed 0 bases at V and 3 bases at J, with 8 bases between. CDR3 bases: TGTGCCAGCAGCTTAGCGTCGGATTACACCGGGGAGCTGTTTTTT. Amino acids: CASSLASDYTGELFF.

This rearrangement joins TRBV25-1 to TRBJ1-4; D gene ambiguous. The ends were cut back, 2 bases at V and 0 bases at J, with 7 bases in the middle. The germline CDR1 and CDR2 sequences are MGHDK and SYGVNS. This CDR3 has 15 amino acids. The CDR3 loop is CASSERVTTNEKLFF. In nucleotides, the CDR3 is TGTGCCAGCAGTGAAAGGGTAACAACTAATGAAAAACTGTTTTTT.

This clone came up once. The CDR3 nucleotides read TGCGCCAGCAGCCAAGAGAACAGGGATCACGAGCAGTACTTC. This encodes CASSQENRDHEQYF. This sequence joins TRBV4-1 and TRBJ2-7; D might be TRBD1 (6 bases). CDR1 is MGHRA, CDR2 YSYEKL, per germline. Trimming left V 0 bases short and J 5 bases short, with 11 bases between. The CDR3 is 14 residues long.